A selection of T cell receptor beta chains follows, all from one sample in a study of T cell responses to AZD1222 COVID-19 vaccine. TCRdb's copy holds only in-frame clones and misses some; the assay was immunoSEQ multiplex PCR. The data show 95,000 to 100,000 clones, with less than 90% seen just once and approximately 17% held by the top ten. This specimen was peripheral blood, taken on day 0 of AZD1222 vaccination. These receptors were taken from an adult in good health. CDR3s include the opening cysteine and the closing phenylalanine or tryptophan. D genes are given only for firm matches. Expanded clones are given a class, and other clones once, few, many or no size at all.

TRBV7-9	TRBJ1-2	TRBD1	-	TGTGCCAGCAGCACCACGCCGGGACAGGGGGCGTTTGGCTATGGCTACACCTTC	CASSTTPGQGAFGYGYTF
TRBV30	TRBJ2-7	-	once	TGTGCCTGGAGTTTTTCCGTGGCCGTCGTCTTC	CAWSFSVAVVF
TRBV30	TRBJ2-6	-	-	TGTGCCTGGAGCCCGCCCCGGGCCGGGGCCAACGTCCTGACTTTC	CAWSPPRAGANVLTF
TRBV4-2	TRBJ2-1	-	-	TGTGCCAGCAGCCAATCGACAGGAGCCGAGTACAATGAGCAGTTCTTC	CASSQSTGAEYNEQFF
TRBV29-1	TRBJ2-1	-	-	TGCAGCGTCACAAGGAGGTTCGATCACTCCTACAATGAGCAGTTCTTC	CSVTRRFDHSYNEQFF
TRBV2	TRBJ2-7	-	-	TGTGCCAGCAGTGAAGTCGCACGGCCGAGCTCCTACGAGCAGTACTTC	CASSEVARPSSYEQYF
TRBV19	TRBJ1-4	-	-	TGTGCCAGTAGTCAGGGGATGACTAATGAAAAACTGTTTTTT	CASSQGMTNEKLFF
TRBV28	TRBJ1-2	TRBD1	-	TGTGCCAGCAGCACGGGACAGAACTATGGCTACACCTTC	CASSTGQNYGYTF
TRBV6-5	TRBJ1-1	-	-	TGTGCCAGCAGTCCCCTGGGAGACACTGAAGCTTTCTTT	CASSPLGDTEAFF
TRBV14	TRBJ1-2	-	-	TGTGCCAGCAGCCGGGACCTTCATGGCTACACCTTC	CASSRDLHGYTF
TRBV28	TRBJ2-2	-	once	TGTGCCAGCAGTTTAAGTCTCGGCCACCCATATAGCACCGGGGAGCTGTTTTTT	CASSLSLGHPYSTGELFF
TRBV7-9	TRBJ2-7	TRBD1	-	TGTGCCAGCGGATCGGACAGGCCCCCCTACGAGCAGTACTTC	CASGSDRPPYEQYF
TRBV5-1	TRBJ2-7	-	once	TGCGCCAGCAGTTTCCAGACCTCTTCCTACGAGCAGTACTTC	CASSFQTSSYEQYF
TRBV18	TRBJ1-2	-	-	TGTGCCAGCTCTATGAGGACTGATGGCTACACCTTC	CASSMRTDGYTF
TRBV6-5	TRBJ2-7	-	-	TGTGCCGGTGGCTATAGACAGGACGACTACGAGCAGTACTTC	CAGGYRQDDYEQYF
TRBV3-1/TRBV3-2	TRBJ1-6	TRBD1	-	TGTGCCAGCAGCCAGCCCGGGACAGGGGGATGGTCCTATAATTCACCCCTCCACTTT	CASSQPGTGGWSYNSPLHF
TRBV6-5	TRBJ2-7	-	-	TGTGCCAGCAGCCGTCCCTATGGGAGCTCCTACGAGCAGTACTTC	CASSRPYGSSYEQYF
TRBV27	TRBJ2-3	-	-	TGTGCCAGCAGTTACCGACCCGGCGGAACGCAGTATTTT	CASSYRPGGTQYF
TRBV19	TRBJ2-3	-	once	TGTGCCAGTAGTATAGGTACTCACGGGCACACAGATACGCAGTATTTT	CASSIGTHGHTDTQYF
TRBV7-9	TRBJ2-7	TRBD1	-	TGTGCCAGCAACGTCAGGGGGCCCTCCTACGAGCAGTACTTC	CASNVRGPSYEQYF
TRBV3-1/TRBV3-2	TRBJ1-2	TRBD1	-	TGTGCCAGCAGCCAATTCGCAGGGGGCGGCTATGGCTACACCTTC	CASSQFAGGGYGYTF
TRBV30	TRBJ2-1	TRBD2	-	TGTGCCTGGAGTCCTAGCGGGAGCAATGAGCAGTTCTTC	CAWSPSGSNEQFF
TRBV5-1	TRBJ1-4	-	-	TGCGCCAGCAGCCCTTCGACAGACGCGGGTGAAAAACTGTTTTTT	CASSPSTDAGEKLFF